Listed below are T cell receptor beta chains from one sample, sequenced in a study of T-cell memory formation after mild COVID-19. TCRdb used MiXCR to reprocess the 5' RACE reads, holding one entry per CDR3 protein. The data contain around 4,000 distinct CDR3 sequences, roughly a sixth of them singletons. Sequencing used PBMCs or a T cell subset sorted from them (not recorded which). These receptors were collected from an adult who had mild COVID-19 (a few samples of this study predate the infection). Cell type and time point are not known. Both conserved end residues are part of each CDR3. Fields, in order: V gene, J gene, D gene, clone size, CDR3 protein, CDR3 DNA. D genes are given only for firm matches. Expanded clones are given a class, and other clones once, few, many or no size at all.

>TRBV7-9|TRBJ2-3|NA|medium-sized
CASSFGDTQYF
TGTGCCAGCAGCTTTGGAGATACGCAGTATTTT
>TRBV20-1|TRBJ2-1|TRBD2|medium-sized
CSATSGGYNEQFF
TGCAGTGCAACTAGCGGGGGATACAATGAGCAGTTCTTC
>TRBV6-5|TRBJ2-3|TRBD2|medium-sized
CASSPQLAGFTDTQYF
TGTGCCAGCAGTCCACAACTAGCGGGTTTCACAGATACGCAGTATTTT
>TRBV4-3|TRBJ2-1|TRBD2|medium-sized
CASSQVLAGGSEQFF
TGCGCCAGCAGCCAAGTTTTAGCGGGGGGAAGTGAGCAGTTCTTC
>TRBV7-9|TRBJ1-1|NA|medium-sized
CASSVLQVGTEAFF
TGTGCCAGCAGCGTACTACAGGTGGGCACTGAAGCTTTCTTT
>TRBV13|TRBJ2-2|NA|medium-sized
CASSLVPGVTGELFF
TGTGCCAGCAGCTTAGTTCCTGGGGTCACCGGGGAGCTGTTTTTT
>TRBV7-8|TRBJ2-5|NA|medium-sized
CASTPAETQETQYF
TGTGCCAGCACCCCGGCAGAGACCCAAGAGACCCAGTACTTC
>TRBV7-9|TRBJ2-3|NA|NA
CASSGAGITDTQYF
TGTGCCAGCAGCGGAGCCGGGATCACAGATACGCAGTATTTT
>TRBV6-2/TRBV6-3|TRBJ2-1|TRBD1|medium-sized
CASSHGQGAYNEQFF
TGTGCCAGCAGTCACGGACAGGGCGCTTACAATGAGCAGTTCTTC
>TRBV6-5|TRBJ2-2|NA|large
CASSRSGELFF
TGTGCCAGCAGCCGGTCCGGGGAGCTGTTTTTT
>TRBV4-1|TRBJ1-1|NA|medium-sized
CASSQIGSGTEAFF
TGCGCCAGCAGCCAAATCGGGTCTGGGACTGAAGCTTTCTTT
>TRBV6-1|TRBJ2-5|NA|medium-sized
CASSDQGLSGTQYF
TGTGCCAGCAGTGACCAGGGGTTGAGCGGGACCCAGTACTTC
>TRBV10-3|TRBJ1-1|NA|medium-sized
CAITEGGSNTEAFF
TGTGCCATCACCGAGGGCGGGTCCAACACTGAAGCTTTCTTT
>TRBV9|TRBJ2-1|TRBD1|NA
CASNSPRDRGVSYNEQFF
TGTGCCAGCAACTCACCCCGGGACAGGGGGGTGTCCTACAATGAGCAGTTCTTC
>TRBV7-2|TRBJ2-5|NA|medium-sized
CASSPRHWETQYF
TGTGCCAGCAGCCCGCGGCATTGGGAGACCCAGTACTTC
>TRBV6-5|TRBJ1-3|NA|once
CASRTTGFGRNTIYF
TGTGCCAGCAGGACCACAGGGTTCGGAAGAAACACCATATATTTT
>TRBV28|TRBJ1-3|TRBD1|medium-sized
CASGYRGLTGNTIYF
TGTGCCAGCGGTTACAGGGGGCTAACTGGAAACACCATATATTTT
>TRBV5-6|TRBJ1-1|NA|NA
CASSLNTNTEAFF
TGTGCCAGCAGCTTGAACACGAACACTGAAGCTTTCTTT
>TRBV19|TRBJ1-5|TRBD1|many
CAGLPGQGHQPQHF
TGTGCCGGACTGCCGGGACAGGGCCATCAGCCCCAGCATTTT
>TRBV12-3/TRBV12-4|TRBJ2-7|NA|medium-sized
CASTTGTYEQYF
TGTGCCAGCACGACGGGAACCTACGAGCAGTACTTC
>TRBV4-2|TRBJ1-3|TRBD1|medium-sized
CASSREPTGVIGNTIYF
TGTGCCAGCAGCAGAGAGCCGACAGGGGTGATAGGAAACACCATATATTTT
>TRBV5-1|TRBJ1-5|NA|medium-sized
CASSLYPGRDQPQHF
TGCGCCAGCAGCTTGTATCCAGGGCGAGATCAGCCCCAGCATTTT
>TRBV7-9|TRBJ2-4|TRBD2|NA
CASSQPGLEKNIQYF
TGTGCCAGCAGTCAGCCGGGACTAGAAAAAAACATTCAGTACTTC
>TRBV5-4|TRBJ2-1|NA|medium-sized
CASSLGGPLGSSYNEQFF
TGTGCCAGCAGCTTGGGCGGGCCCCTGGGAAGCTCCTACAATGAGCAGTTCTTC
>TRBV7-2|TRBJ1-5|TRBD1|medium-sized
CASSLPGQNQPQHF
TGTGCCAGCAGCTTGCCGGGACAGAATCAGCCCCAGCATTTT
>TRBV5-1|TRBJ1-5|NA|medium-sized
CASSLETGSNQPQHF
TGCGCCAGCAGCTTAGAAACGGGGAGCAATCAGCCCCAGCATTTT
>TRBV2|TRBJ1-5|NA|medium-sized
CASSEDSTGPQHF
TGTGCCAGCAGTGAAGACTCGACGGGGCCCCAGCATTTT
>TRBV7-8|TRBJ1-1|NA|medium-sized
CASSSPGSWAFTEAFF
TGTGCCAGCAGCTCGCCAGGGTCATGGGCTTTCACTGAAGCTTTCTTT
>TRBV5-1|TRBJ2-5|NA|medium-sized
CASVPWGDQETQYF
TGCGCCAGCGTACCTTGGGGAGACCAAGAGACCCAGTACTTC
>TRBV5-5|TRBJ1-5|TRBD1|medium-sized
CASSLDGTGSNQPQHF
TGTGCCAGCAGCTTGGACGGGACAGGGAGCAATCAGCCCCAGCATTTT
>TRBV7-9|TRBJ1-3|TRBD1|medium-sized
CASSFEDRAGNTIYF
TGTGCCAGCAGCTTTGAGGACAGGGCTGGAAACACCATATATTTT
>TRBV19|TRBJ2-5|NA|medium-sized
CASREGLETQYF
TGTGCCAGTAGGGAAGGTTTGGAGACCCAGTACTTC
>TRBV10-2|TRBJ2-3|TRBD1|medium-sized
CASSQGQRSTDTQYF
TGCGCCAGCAGCCAGGGACAGCGCAGCACAGATACGCAGTATTTT
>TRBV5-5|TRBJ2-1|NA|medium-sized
CASSAIDGTKFF
TGTGCCAGCAGCGCTATCGACGGGACAAAGTTCTTC
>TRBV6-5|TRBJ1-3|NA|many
CASSYSWAGNTIYF
TGTGCCAGCAGTTACTCGTGGGCTGGAAACACCATATATTTT
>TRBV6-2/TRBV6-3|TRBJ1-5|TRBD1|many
CASSPGTGYNQPQHF
TGTGCCAGCAGCCCTGGGACAGGGTACAATCAGCCCCAGCATTTT
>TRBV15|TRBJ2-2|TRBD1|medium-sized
CASQEDRDTGELFF
TGTGCCTCACAAGAGGACAGGGACACCGGGGAGCTGTTTTTT
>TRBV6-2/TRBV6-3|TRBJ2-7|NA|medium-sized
CASRLYRAEQYF
TGTGCCAGCAGGCTCTACAGAGCCGAGCAGTACTTC
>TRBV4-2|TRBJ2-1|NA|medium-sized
CASSQENGGQYNEQFF
TGTGCCAGCAGCCAAGAGAATGGGGGGCAGTACAATGAGCAGTTCTTC
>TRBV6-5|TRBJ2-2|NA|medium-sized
CASSYRGDGELFF
TGTGCCAGCAGTTACAGGGGAGACGGGGAGCTGTTTTTT
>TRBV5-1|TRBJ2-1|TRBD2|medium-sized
CASSLGQRGAWMDEQFF
TGCGCCAGCAGCTTGGGTCAGCGGGGGGCCTGGATGGATGAGCAGTTCTTC
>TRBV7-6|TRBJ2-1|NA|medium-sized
CASSALQGYSYNEQFF
TGTGCCAGCAGCGCCTTACAGGGATACTCCTACAATGAGCAGTTCTTC
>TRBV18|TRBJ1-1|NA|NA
CASSPLASGANTEAFF
TGTGCCAGCTCACCATTGGCCTCTGGGGCCAACACTGAAGCTTTCTTT
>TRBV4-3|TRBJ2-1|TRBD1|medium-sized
CASSQGTGVGSYEQFF
TGCGCCAGCAGCCAAGGGACAGGGGTCGGGAGCTATGAGCAGTTCTTC
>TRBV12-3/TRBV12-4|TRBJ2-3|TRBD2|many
CASSTGGGGDTQYF
TGTGCCAGCAGTACTGGGGGGGGGGGAGATACGCAGTATTTT
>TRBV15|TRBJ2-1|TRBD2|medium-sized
CATSRGRTSGGNKYNEQFF
TGTGCCACCAGCAGGGGCCGGACTAGCGGGGGGAACAAGTACAATGAGCAGTTCTTC
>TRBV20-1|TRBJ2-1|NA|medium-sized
CSARDGRAKQFF
TGCAGTGCTAGAGATGGTCGGGCAAAGCAGTTCTTC
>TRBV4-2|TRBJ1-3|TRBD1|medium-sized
CASSQEGGLGNTIYF
TGTGCCAGCAGCCAAGAAGGGGGCTTGGGAAACACCATATATTTT
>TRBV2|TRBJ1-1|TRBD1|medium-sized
CASSRTGKGRSGTEAFF
TGTGCCAGCAGTAGGACAGGGAAGGGTAGGAGTGGCACTGAAGCTTTCTTT
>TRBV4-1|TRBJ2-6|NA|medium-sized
CASSQDSGANVLTF
TGCGCCAGCAGCCAAGATAGCGGGGCCAACGTCCTGACTTTC
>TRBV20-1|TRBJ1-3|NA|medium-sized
CSARGNTIYF
TGCAGTGCTCGTGGAAACACCATATATTTT
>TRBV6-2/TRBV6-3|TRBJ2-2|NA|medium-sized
CASSYYRETTGELFF
TGTGCCAGCAGTTATTACAGGGAAACCACCGGGGAGCTGTTTTTT
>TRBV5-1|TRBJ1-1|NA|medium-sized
CATRLGGGNTEAFF
TGCGCCACTCGCCTCGGCGGGGGGAACACTGAAGCTTTCTTT
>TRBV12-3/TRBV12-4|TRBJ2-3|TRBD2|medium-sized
CASTPPGGGADTQYF
TGTGCCAGCACCCCGCCGGGCGGGGGGGCAGATACGCAGTATTTT
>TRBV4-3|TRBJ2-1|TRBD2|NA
CASSQETSGGYNEQFF
TGCGCCAGCAGCCAAGAAACTAGCGGGGGGTACAATGAGCAGTTCTTC
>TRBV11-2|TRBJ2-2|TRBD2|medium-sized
CASSLVTSGGNTGELFF
TGTGCCAGCAGCTTAGTTACTAGCGGGGGGAACACCGGGGAGCTGTTTTTT
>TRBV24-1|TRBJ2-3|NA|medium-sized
CATSDHRHSGWSTDTQYF
TGTGCCACCAGTGACCATAGACACTCCGGGTGGAGCACAGATACGCAGTATTTT
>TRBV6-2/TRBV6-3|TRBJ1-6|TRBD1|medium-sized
CASSNRTGTVSRVNSPLHF
TGTGCCAGCAGTAACCGGACCGGGACAGTATCCCGCGTTAATTCACCCCTCCACTTT